This T cell receptor (beta chain) was sequenced during a study of T cell repertoires in cytomegalovirus infection. For the study at large: In the study, CMV epitopes included recently identified HLA-C-restricted and well-studied HLA-B-restricted ones. Based on public TCR beta signatures, there were indications of CMV infection and of a matching HLA type.

The CDR3 is 14 residues long. V lost 7 bases to trimming and J lost 0 bases; unmatched junction nucleotides: 5. TCRdb processed the reads anew with MiXCR; each CDR3 protein has one entry. Here the sample spans about 830,000 distinct CDR3 sequences, about 31% being singletons. On this clonotype: What it recognizes is unknown.

The sequence came from a human donor in good health (CMV status not recorded). Some clones in this sample may be carry-over from other donors' samples. Sequencing was performed on cultured CD8+ T cells from PBMCs, taken from culture after CMV antigen stimulation. The chain employs TRBV12-3 or TRBV12-4 and TRBJ2-7; 8 bases align to TRBD1. The CDR3 sequence is CASTGQGSSYEQYF. The CDR3 coding sequence is TGTGCCAGCACTGGACAGGGTAGCTCCTACGAGCAGTACTTC.